Detailed here is one T cell receptor beta chain. Its antigen remains unidentified. The data were taken from a study of PD-1 blockade in classical Hodgkin lymphoma. Study conclusions and caveats: Newly diagnosed patients had baseline TCR diversity that was reportedly lower than that of healthy donors.

Relapse after autologous stem cell transplantation occurred in every patient, and brentuximab vedotin exposure varied. Patients showed best responses of complete response, partial response or progressive disease. The method was immunoSEQ multiplex PCR; TCRdb's version includes in-frame clones alone and lacks a portion of them. The data contain tens of thousands of clones, under 90% of them singletons. The germline gives CDR1 SGHVS, CDR2 FQNEAQ. CDR3 length equals 13 residues. V lost 11 bases, J lost 0 bases, and 13 bases lay in between. The source material was peripheral blood mononuclear cells (PBMCs), sampled at baseline. The sequence derives from a human donor with classical Hodgkin lymphoma. The chain carries TRBV7-8 and TRBJ2-5; D is perhaps TRBD2 (6 bases). CDR3 loop: CAGGRGYQETQYF. CDR3 bases: TGTGCCGGAGGACGGGGGTACCAAGAGACCCAGTACTTC.